A selection of T cell receptor beta chains follows, all from one sample in a study of blood T cell repertoires in COVID-19. Clones were sequenced by immunoSEQ multiplex PCR, and TCRdb holds only the in-frame ones, with some missing. The sample gives a few hundred thousand clones, more than 85% of which show up once; over 0.8% is in the top ten. Sequenced input: PBMCs or T cells enriched from blood (not recorded which). These receptors were collected from a woman aged 25 to 39 who had recovered from COVID-19. Both conserved end residues are part of each CDR3. Fields, in order: V gene, D gene, clone size, CDR3 length, J gene, CDR3 protein, CDR3 DNA. The D gene is left open where the match is weak. Size tells how often a clone was seen (once, few, many) or the class of an expanded clone, and some rows leave it out.

v_gene: TRBV15
d_gene: NA
abundance: NA
len: 15
j_gene: TRBJ1-5
CDR3aa: CATSTKTGSNQPQHF
CDR3nt: TGTGCCACCAGCACAAAGACAGGTAGCAATCAGCCCCAGCATTTT

v_gene: TRBV9
d_gene: NA
abundance: NA
len: 16
j_gene: TRBJ2-7
CDR3aa: CASSASQQGSSYEQYF
CDR3nt: TGTGCCAGCAGCGCCTCCCAACAGGGCAGCTCCTACGAGCAGTACTTC

v_gene: TRBV30
d_gene: TRBD2
abundance: few
len: 13
j_gene: TRBJ2-1
CDR3aa: CAWRTSSHNEQFF
CDR3nt: TGTGCCTGGAGGACTAGCAGCCACAATGAGCAGTTCTTC

v_gene: TRBV11-3
d_gene: NA
abundance: NA
len: 14
j_gene: TRBJ1-3
CDR3aa: CASSLGHPSSTIYF
CDR3nt: TGTGCCAGCAGCTTGGGACATCCATCAAGCACCATATATTTT

v_gene: TRBV2
d_gene: TRBD1
abundance: NA
len: 14
j_gene: TRBJ1-4
CDR3aa: CASSLDRGNEKLFF
CDR3nt: TGTGCCAGCAGTCTCGACAGGGGGAATGAAAAACTGTTTTTT

v_gene: TRBV6-5
d_gene: NA
abundance: NA
len: 14
j_gene: TRBJ1-1
CDR3aa: CASKPPGENTEAFF
CDR3nt: TGTGCCAGCAAGCCCCCCGGGGAGAACACTGAAGCTTTCTTT

v_gene: TRBV4-1
d_gene: NA
abundance: NA
len: 17
j_gene: TRBJ2-1
CDR3aa: CASSRQQVSLSYNEQFF
CDR3nt: TGCGCCAGCAGCCGGCAACAGGTCTCCCTCTCCTACAATGAGCAGTTCTTC

v_gene: TRBV20-1
d_gene: TRBD1
abundance: NA
len: 16
j_gene: TRBJ1-1
CDR3aa: CSASGDRGLEWTEAFF
CDR3nt: TGCAGTGCTAGTGGGGACAGGGGGCTTGAATGGACTGAAGCTTTCTTT

v_gene: TRBV28
d_gene: NA
abundance: NA
len: 16
j_gene: TRBJ1-5
CDR3aa: CASSLCTGSQCQPQHF
CDR3nt: TGTGCCAGCAGTTTATGCACGGGAAGTCAGTGTCAGCCCCAGCATTTT

v_gene: TRBV6-5
d_gene: TRBD2
abundance: once
len: 15
j_gene: TRBJ2-3
CDR3aa: CASIRTSGVTDTQYF
CDR3nt: TGTGCCAGCATTCGGACTAGCGGGGTAACAGATACGCAGTATTTT

v_gene: TRBV4-1
d_gene: NA
abundance: NA
len: 16
j_gene: TRBJ1-6
CDR3aa: CASSQEGGGLNSPLHF
CDR3nt: TGCGCCAGCAGCCAAGAAGGCGGCGGTTTAAATTCACCCCTCCACTTT

v_gene: TRBV5-1
d_gene: TRBD1
abundance: NA
len: 19
j_gene: TRBJ2-7
CDR3aa: CASSLPGQASNIGWYEQYF
CDR3nt: TGCGCCAGCAGCTTGCCGGGACAGGCCTCCAATATCGGGTGGTACGAGCAGTACTTC

v_gene: TRBV29-1
d_gene: NA
abundance: NA
len: 13
j_gene: TRBJ1-1
CDR3aa: CSVVRRLNTEAFF
CDR3nt: TGCAGCGTTGTCCGCAGACTTAACACTGAAGCTTTCTTT